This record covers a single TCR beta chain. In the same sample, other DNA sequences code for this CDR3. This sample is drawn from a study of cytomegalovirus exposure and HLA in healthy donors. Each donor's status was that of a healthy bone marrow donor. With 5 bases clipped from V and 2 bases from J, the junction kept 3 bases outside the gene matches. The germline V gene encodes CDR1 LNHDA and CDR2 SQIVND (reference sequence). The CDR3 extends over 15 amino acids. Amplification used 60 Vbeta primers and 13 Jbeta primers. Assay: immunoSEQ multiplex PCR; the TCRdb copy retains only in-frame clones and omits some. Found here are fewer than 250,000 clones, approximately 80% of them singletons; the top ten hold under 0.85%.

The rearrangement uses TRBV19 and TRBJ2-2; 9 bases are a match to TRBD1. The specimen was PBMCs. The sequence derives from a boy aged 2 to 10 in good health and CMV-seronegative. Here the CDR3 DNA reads TGTGCCAGTAGTCCGGGACAGGGAAACACCGGGGAGCTGTTTTTT. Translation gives CASSPGQGNTGELFF.